The rows below give T cell receptor beta chains drawn from one sample of a study of cytomegalovirus exposure and HLA in healthy donors. Libraries were prepared by immunoSEQ multiplex PCR; TCRdb keeps only in-frame clonotypes and omits some of them. The sample has 150,000 to 200,000 clones, roughly 77% seen once. What was sequenced was PBMCs. The receptors come from a woman between 50 and 59 years old in good health and CMV-seronegative. CDR3s include the opening cysteine and the closing phenylalanine or tryptophan. D genes are given only for firm matches. Clone size appears in some rows only: once, few, many, or a class for an expanded clone.

D,V,J,size,CDR3,DNA
TRBD2,TRBV4-1,TRBJ2-5,few,CASRARAGVETQYF,TGCGCCAGCAGGGCACGAGCGGGAGTGGAGACCCAGTACTTC
NA,TRBV6-1,TRBJ1-5,NA,CASSETQGNQPQHF,TGTGCCAGCAGTGAAACGCAGGGCAATCAGCCCCAGCATTTT
NA,TRBV6-6,TRBJ2-7,NA,CAIESGASYEQYF,TGTGCCATCGAGTCAGGGGCCTCCTACGAGCAGTACTTC
TRBD2,TRBV11-2,TRBJ2-2,NA,CASSLDNVRTRVLGELFF,TGTGCCAGCAGCTTAGATAATGTCAGGACTAGAGTTCTCGGGGAGCTGTTTTTT
TRBD1,TRBV6-5,TRBJ1-6,NA,CASSPGQGNSPLHF,TGTGCCAGCAGCCCCGGACAGGGTAATTCACCCCTCCACTTT
TRBD1,TRBV11-2,TRBJ1-1,NA,CASSSRGRNLNTEAFF,TGTGCCAGCAGCTCCAGGGGGAGAAACCTTAACACTGAAGCTTTCTTT
NA,TRBV12-5,TRBJ1-5,NA,CASKSQELQQPQHF,TGTGCTAGCAAGTCACAGGAATTACAACAGCCCCAGCATTTT
TRBD1,TRBV11-2,TRBJ2-3,NA,CASSKGQHLQNTQYF,TGTGCCAGCAGCAAGGGACAGCATCTGCAAAATACGCAGTATTTT
TRBD2,TRBV9,TRBJ2-3,NA,CASSPGGGPADTQYF,TGTGCCAGCAGTCCTGGGGGGGGTCCAGCAGATACGCAGTATTTT
NA,TRBV9,TRBJ1-2,NA,CASKSRRNYGYTF,TGTGCCAGCAAGTCCAGGCGTAACTATGGCTACACCTTC